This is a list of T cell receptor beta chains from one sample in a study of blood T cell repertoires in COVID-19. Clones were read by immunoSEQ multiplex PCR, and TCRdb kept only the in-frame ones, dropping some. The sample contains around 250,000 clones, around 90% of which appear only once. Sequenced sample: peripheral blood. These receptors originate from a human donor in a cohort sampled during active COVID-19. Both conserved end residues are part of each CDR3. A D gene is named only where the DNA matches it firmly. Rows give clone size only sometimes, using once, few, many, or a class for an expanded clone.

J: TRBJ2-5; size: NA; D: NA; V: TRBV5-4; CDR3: CASSLADRLPEETQYF; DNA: TGTGCCAGCAGCTTGGCAGACAGGTTACCCGAAGAGACCCAGTACTTC
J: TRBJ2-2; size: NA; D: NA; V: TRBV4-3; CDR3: CASSRSRGGTGELFF; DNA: TGCGCCAGCAGCCGCTCTCGCGGCGGCACCGGGGAGCTGTTTTTT
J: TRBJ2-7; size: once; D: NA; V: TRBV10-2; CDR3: CASSGVSYEQYF; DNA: TGCGCCAGCAGCGGGGTCTCCTACGAGCAGTACTTC
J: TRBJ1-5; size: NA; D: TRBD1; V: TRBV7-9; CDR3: CASSQDRLSNQPQHF; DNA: TGTGCCAGCAGCCAGGACAGGTTGAGCAATCAGCCCCAGCATTTT
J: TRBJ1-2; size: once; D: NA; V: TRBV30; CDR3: CAWSFTTAVLYGYTF; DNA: TGTGCCTGGAGTTTTACGACTGCTGTTTTATATGGCTACACCTTC
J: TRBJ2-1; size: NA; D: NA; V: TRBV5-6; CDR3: CASSAPFSSHSYNEQFF; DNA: TGTGCCAGCAGCGCCCCCTTTTCTAGTCATTCTTACAATGAGCAGTTCTTC
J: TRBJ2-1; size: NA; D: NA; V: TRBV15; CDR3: CATSRATEGFYNEQFF; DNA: TGTGCCACCAGCAGAGCAACCGAGGGTTTCTACAATGAGCAGTTCTTC
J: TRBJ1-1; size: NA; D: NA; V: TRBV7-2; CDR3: CASRNRDTNTEAFF; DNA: TGTGCCAGCAGAAACCGGGACACGAACACTGAAGCTTTCTTT
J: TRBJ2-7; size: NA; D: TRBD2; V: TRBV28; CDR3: CASSRTSGRSYEQYF; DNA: TGTGCCAGCAGCCGGACTAGCGGGAGATCCTACGAGCAGTACTTC
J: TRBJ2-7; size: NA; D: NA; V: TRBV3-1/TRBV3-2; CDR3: CASSQDSEGAYEQYF; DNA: TGTGCCAGCAGCCAAGATTCGGAGGGCGCCTACGAGCAGTACTTC
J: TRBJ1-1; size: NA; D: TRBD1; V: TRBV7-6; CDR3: CASSLFATGRGDTEAFF; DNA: TGTGCCAGCAGCTTATTTGCGACAGGGAGAGGGGACACTGAAGCTTTCTTT
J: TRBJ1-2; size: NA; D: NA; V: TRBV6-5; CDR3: CASSAPSTFLVGYTF; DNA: TGTGCCAGCAGCGCCCCTTCCACGTTTCTAGTAGGCTACACCTTC
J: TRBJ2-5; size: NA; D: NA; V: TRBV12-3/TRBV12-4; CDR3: CASTNSGVETQYF; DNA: TGTGCCAGCACCAATAGCGGCGTAGAAACCCAGTACTTC
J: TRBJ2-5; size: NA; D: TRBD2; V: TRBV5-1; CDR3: CASSLTLGGSIEETQYF; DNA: TGCGCCAGCAGCTTGACCCTGGGCGGGAGTATTGAAGAGACCCAGTACTTC
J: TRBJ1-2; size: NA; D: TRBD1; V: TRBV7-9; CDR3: CASSLVGQGADGYTF; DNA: TGTGCCAGCAGCTTAGTAGGGCAGGGGGCCGATGGCTACACCTTC
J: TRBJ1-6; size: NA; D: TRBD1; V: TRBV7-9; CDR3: CAIRGDSLQSPLHF; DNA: TGTGCCATCAGGGGGGACTCCCTCCAGTCACCCCTCCACTTT
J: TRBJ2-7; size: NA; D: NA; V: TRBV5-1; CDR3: CASSSRGVGEGYEQYF; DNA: TGCGCCAGCAGCTCCAGGGGAGTGGGAGAGGGCTACGAGCAGTACTTC
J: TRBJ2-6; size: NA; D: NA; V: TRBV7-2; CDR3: CASSRTRAGANVLTF; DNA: TGTGCCAGCAGCCGGACCAGGGCTGGGGCCAACGTCCTGACTTTC
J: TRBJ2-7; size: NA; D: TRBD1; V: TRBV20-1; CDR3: CSASPGQGLYEQYF; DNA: TGCAGTGCTAGTCCCGGACAGGGGCTCTACGAGCAGTACTTC
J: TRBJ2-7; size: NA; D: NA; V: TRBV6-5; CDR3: CASSYTRGEFPYEQYF; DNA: TGTGCCAGCAGTTATACCCGAGGAGAGTTCCCCTACGAGCAGTACTTC
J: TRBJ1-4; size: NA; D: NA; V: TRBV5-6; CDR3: CASSPTARNEKLFF; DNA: TGTGCCAGCAGCCCGACAGCCAGAAATGAAAAACTGTTTTTT
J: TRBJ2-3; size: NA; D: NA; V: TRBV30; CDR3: CAARRSPSTDTQYF; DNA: TGTGCCGCGCGGCGGTCCCCTAGCACAGATACGCAGTATTTT
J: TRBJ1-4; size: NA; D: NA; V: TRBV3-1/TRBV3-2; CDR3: CASSQEAAGAHNEKLFF; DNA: TGTGCCAGCAGCCAAGAAGCGGCAGGGGCCCATAATGAAAAACTGTTTTTT
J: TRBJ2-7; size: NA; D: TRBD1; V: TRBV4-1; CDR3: CASSQDSTGGYEQYF; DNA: TGCGCCAGCAGCCAAGATTCGACAGGGGGCTACGAGCAGTACTTC
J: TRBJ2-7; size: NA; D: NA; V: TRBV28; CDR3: CATEVPGYEQYF; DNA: TGTGCCACGGAGGTACCCGGGTACGAGCAGTACTTC
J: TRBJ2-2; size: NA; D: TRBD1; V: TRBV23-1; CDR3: CASRHGQGAGSGELFF; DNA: TGCGCCAGCCGACACGGGCAGGGGGCAGGTTCCGGGGAGCTGTTTTTT
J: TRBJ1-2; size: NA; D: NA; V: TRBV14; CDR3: CASSQDRGFGGYTF; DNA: TGTGCCAGCAGCCAAGACCGGGGGTTCGGTGGCTACACCTTC
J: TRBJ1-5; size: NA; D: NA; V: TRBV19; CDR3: CASNTDSEGNQPQHF; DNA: TGTGCCAGTAATACGGACAGTGAGGGCAATCAGCCCCAGCATTTT
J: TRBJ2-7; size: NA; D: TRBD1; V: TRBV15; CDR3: CATSRDSGTGGYEQYF; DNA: TGTGCCACCAGCAGAGATTCAGGGACAGGGGGATACGAGCAGTACTTC
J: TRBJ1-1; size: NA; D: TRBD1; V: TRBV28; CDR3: CASRGQGAGEAFF; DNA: TGTGCCAGCAGGGGACAGGGGGCAGGTGAAGCTTTCTTT
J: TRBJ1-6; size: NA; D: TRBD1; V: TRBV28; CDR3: CASSHDRGGGSYNSPLHF; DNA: TGTGCCAGCAGCCACGACAGGGGAGGCGGCTCCTATAATTCACCCCTCCACTTT
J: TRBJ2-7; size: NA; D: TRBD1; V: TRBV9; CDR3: CASSASDEVGTGVEQYF; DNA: TGTGCCAGCAGCGCCTCCGACGAGGTGGGGACAGGGGTCGAGCAGTACTTC
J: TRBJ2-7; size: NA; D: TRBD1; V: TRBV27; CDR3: CASRPGQGIYEQYF; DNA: TGTGCCAGCAGGCCGGGACAGGGGATCTACGAGCAGTACTTC
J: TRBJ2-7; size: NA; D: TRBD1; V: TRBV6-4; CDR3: CASSVNPTGRYEQYF; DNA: TGTGCCAGCAGTGTGAATCCGACAGGGCGGTACGAGCAGTACTTC
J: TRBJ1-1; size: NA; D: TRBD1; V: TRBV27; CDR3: CASAGGYTEAFF; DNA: TGTGCCAGCGCAGGGGGATACACTGAAGCTTTCTTT
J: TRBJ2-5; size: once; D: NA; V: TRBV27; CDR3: CASSYGGGTRQETQYF; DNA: TGTGCCAGCAGTTATGGTGGGGGCACTCGGCAAGAGACCCAGTACTTC
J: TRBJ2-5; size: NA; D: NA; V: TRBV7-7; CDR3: CASSLGGAEGETQYF; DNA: TGTGCCAGCAGCCTAGGAGGGGCGGAGGGGGAGACCCAGTACTTC